Listed below are T cell receptor beta chains from one sample, sequenced in a study of graft-versus-host responses after intestinal transplantation. The repertoire was sequenced with immunoSEQ multiplex PCR; TCRdb's copy has only in-frame clones and lacks some. The table has some 86,000 clones, 91% seen once. Antigen specificity for these receptors is unknown. The sequencing used unstimulated CD4+ T cells sorted from spleen or lymph node cells, collected before intestinal transplant. The origin of the receptors is a human donor who received an intestinal transplant. The CDR3 runs from the conserved cysteine through the conserved F or W.

v_call cdr3_aa
TRBV2 CASSAGGNYGYTF
TRBV18 CASSSTARSGNTIYF
TRBV5-1 CASSLATRGGKSENTEAFF
TRBV5-5 CASSLPGQGFGNTIYF
TRBV6-5 CASSYGGGNYGYTF
TRBV4-3 CASSRKGGAVDTQYF
TRBV18 CASSPIDRAALYGYTF
TRBV6-5 CASRTTLYGYTF
TRBV7-9 CASSSPALSVIHGYTF
TRBV11-2 CASSHGRSAGAYEVYEQYF